Presented here are 25 T cell receptor beta chains from one specimen sequenced in a study of vaccination and CD4 T cells after COVID-19. The Oncomine TCR Beta short-read assay was applied to DNA of cultured CD4+ T cells. Using its own MiXCR run on the PCR reads, TCRdb lists one record per CDR3 protein. The table includes roughly 16,000 distinct CDR3 sequences, 70% to 80% detected once. No cognate antigen is known for these TCRs. Treatment in this sample: approximately nine-day PBMC culture with coronavirus spike peptide pools or control peptides (ViraFEST assay). What was sequenced was CD4+ T cells from blood, cultured in vitro. All receptors derive from a human donor who had recovered from COVID-19.

This chain joins TRBV11-2 and TRBJ1-1; 8 bases match TRBD1. Germline V lookup: CDR1 SGHAT, CDR2 FQNNGV. V lost 6 bases to trimming and J lost 5 bases; unmatched junction nucleotides: 17. The CDR3 extends over 17 amino acids. The CDR3 DNA follows: TGTGCCAGCAGACCCACCCTACAGGGGGTGGGGAAGACTGAAGCTTTCTTT. This gives the protein CASRPTLQGVGKTEAFF.

This chain uses TRBV6-5 with TRBJ2-7; possibly TRBD1 for D (5 bases). The germline V gene encodes CDR1 MNHEY and CDR2 SVGAGI. Trimming pared 2 bases from V and 4 bases from J, leaving 18 bases between. The CDR3 is made up of 16 amino acids. CDR3 sequence (DNA): TGTGCCAGCAGTTACGCTTGGCAGGGCGAGCAATACGAGCAGTACTTC. This sequence encodes CASSYAWQGEQYEQYF.

The CDR3 DNA reads as TGTGCCAGCAGCCCCCCGGGACAGGATAATTCACCCCTCCACTTT. Protein product: CASSPPGQDNSPLHF. This chain links TRBV7-9 with TRBJ1-6, with 8 positions matching TRBD1. This CDR3 has 15 residues. The germline V gene encodes CDR1 SEHNR and CDR2 FQNEAQ (reference sequence). V was clipped by 5 bases and J by 5 bases; unmatched bases: 5.

The V call is TRBV29-1, the J call TRBJ2-5, with TRBD1 matching 9 bases. Germline V gives CDR1 SQVTM, CDR2 ANQGSEA. This CDR3 is 18 amino acids long. V lost 4 bases and J lost 5; bases outside the gene matches: 20. The CDR3 DNA reads TGCAGCGTTGGTCTTTGGGACAGGGTTTTTGGGGGGGCGGAGACCCAGTACTTC. This gives the protein CSVGLWDRVFGGAETQYF.

This clonotype was observed a few times. The chain recombines TRBV7-2 with TRBJ2-3; no reliable D call. Germline V gene data show CDR1 as SGHTA and CDR2 as FQGNSA. V was trimmed by 1 base and J by 7 bases, leaving 6 bases between them. This CDR3 contains 12 residues. CDR3 region: CASSLDVNTQYF. The CDR3 bases are TGTGCCAGCAGCTTAGATGTTAATACGCAGTATTTT.

The rearrangement uses TRBV6-1 and TRBJ1-5; D uncertain. CDR1 MNHNS and CDR2 SASEGT come from the germline V gene. This CDR3 has 17 amino acids. V dropped 6 bases and J dropped 5 bases, with 23 bases sitting between them. The CDR3 spells CASRPGSLAQAYQPQHF. The CDR3 coding sequence is TGTGCCAGCAGGCCCGGAAGCTTGGCCCAGGCGTATCAGCCCCAGCATTTT.

The chain carries TRBV6-5 and TRBJ1-2, with D maybe TRBD1 (5 bases). CDR1 and CDR2 (germline): MNHEY, SVGAGI. This CDR3 is built from 16 residues. Trimming stripped 0 bases from V and 7 bases from J, with 18 bases between. CDR3 DNA sequence: TGTGCCAGCAGTTACTCGACAAGGGGACCCTATGTTGGCTACACCTTC. Its protein product is CASSYSTRGPYVGYTF.

The chain couples TRBV6-5 to TRBJ1-2, with 9 bases aligning to TRBD1. With 4 bases clipped from V and 8 bases from J, the junction kept 14 bases outside the gene matches. The CDR3 totals 16 residues. Germline CDR1 and CDR2: MNHEY and SVGAGI. DNA of the CDR3: TGTGCCAGCAGTTTAACGACCGGGACAGGGAGTTTGGGCTACACCTTC. Translating gives CASSLTTGTGSLGYTF.

The chain joins TRBV5-1 to TRBJ1-6; no clear D. This CDR3 has 17 residues. V was trimmed by 0 bases and J by 0 bases, leaving 10 bases between them. CDR1 is SGHRS and CDR2 is YFSETQ in the germline V gene. DNA for the CDR3: TGCGCCAGCAGCTTGGGTTGGGTCAGCTCCTATAATTCACCCCTCCACTTT. Protein product: CASSLGWVSSYNSPLHF.

V gene TRBV27 combines with J gene TRBJ1-2; the match to TRBD1 covers 11 bases. This CDR3 contains 15 residues. Germline V gives CDR1 MNHEY, CDR2 SMNVEV (reference sequence). Losses at the gene ends were 5 bases for V and 2 bases for J; bases not matched to a gene: 4. CDR3 in amino acids: CASSTRTGGNYGYTF. CDR3 DNA: TGTGCCAGCAGTACACGGACAGGGGGCAACTATGGCTACACCTTC.

The chain has TRBV7-3 and TRBJ2-5; D call uncertain. Germline CDR1 is SGHTA and CDR2 is FQGTGA. CDR3 length: 13 amino acids. V lost 5 bases and J lost 2, with 9 bases in between. DNA for the CDR3: TGTGCCAGCAGCCTGGTTCGGCAAGAGACCCAGTACTTC. Amino acids: CASSLVRQETQYF.

The chain recombines TRBV20-1 with TRBJ2-6; the match to TRBD2 covers 11 bases. Trimming removed 4 bases from V and 4 bases from J; junction bases left unmatched: 15. From germline, CDR1 is DFQATT and CDR2 SNEGSKA (reference sequence). The CDR3 extends over 19 amino acids. The CDR3 DNA reads as TGCAGTGCTACAGACCACAGACTAGCGGGACTTTCCGGGGCCAACGTCCTGACTTTC. It specifies CSATDHRLAGLSGANVLTF.

The chain couples TRBV20-1 to TRBJ1-1; weak D call: TRBD1 (6 bases). There are 14 residues in the CDR3. V was shortened by 3 bases and J by 5 bases, with 16 bases between the two germline ends. CDR1 is DFQATT, CDR2 SNEGSKA, per germline (reference sequence). The CDR3 DNA is TGCAGTGCTAGGGAGGGGGGCTTGGGTACTGAAGCTTTCTTT. Its protein product is CSAREGGLGTEAFF.

The rearrangement links TRBV7-2 to TRBJ1-6; D call uncertain. Germline V gene lookup returns CDR1 SGHTA and CDR2 FQGNSA. This CDR3 comprises 16 residues. V was pared by 4 bases and J by 4 bases, with 14 bases between. The CDR3 DNA reads as TGTGCCAGCAGCTCGGGTCGTCGCGGGTATAATTCACCCCTCCACTTT. Its protein is CASSSGRRGYNSPLHF.

This clonotype was seen a few times. The rearrangement links TRBV18 to TRBJ2-1, with 7 bases matching TRBD2. This CDR3 is built from 18 residues. CDR1 and CDR2 (germline): KGHSH, LQKENI. Trimming took 0 bases from V and 8 from J; bases not matched to a gene: 16. The CDR3 loop reads CASSPPGRGRILPHEQFF. DNA of the CDR3: TGTGCCAGCTCACCACCGGGCCGCGGGAGAATTCTACCCCATGAGCAGTTCTTC.

V usage is TRBV10-3 and J usage is TRBJ2-7; 8 nucleotides align to TRBD1. This CDR3 is 15 amino acids long. V was pared by 7 bases and J by 2 bases, with 10 bases of the junction left unmatched. Germline values: CDR1 ENHRY, CDR2 SYGVKD. The CDR3 sequence: CAIKGFGQGTYEQYF. The CDR3 DNA reads TGTGCCATCAAGGGTTTCGGACAGGGAACCTACGAGCAGTACTTC.

The V and J genes are TRBV6-1 and TRBJ2-7; D gene uncertain. The CDR3 loop spans 15 amino acids. The ends were cut back, 5 bases at V and 4 bases at J, with 18 bases in the middle. Germline values: CDR1 MNHNS, CDR2 SASEGT. In DNA form, the CDR3 reads TGTGCCAGCAGTAGGTCTGTGCGACCCCCTTACGAGCAGTACTTC. It is translated as CASSRSVRPPYEQYF.

The chain uses TRBV20-1 and TRBJ1-1; D unclear. Germline-derived CDR1 and CDR2 are DFQATT and SNEGSKA (reference sequence). The CDR3 totals 11 residues. The V and J ends lost 0 bases and 10 bases respectively, with 9 bases between them. CDR3 sequence: CSARDVPVAFF. In nucleotides, the CDR3 is TGCAGTGCTAGAGACGTTCCTGTAGCTTTCTTT.

J is TRBJ1-3 and V is TRBV6-1; D call uncertain. CDR3 size: 14 residues. Trimming took 4 bases from V and 1 from J, leaving 8 bases between them. CDR1 is MNHNS, CDR2 SASEGT, per germline. The CDR3 DNA follows: TGTGCCAGCAGTGTAGGCTCGTCTGGAAACACCATATATTTT. Encoded protein: CASSVGSSGNTIYF.

The chain has TRBV7-9 and TRBJ2-2, with D perhaps TRBD1 (6 bases). The length of the CDR3 is 16 residues. Germline V gives CDR1 SEHNR, CDR2 FQNEAQ (reference sequence). Deletions cut 0 bases from V and 4 bases from J, with 12 bases between. CDR3 protein: CASSLAGAGFTGELFF. For the CDR3, the DNA is TGTGCCAGCAGCTTAGCGGGGGCAGGGTTCACCGGGGAGCTGTTTTTT. The full variable domain, rest sourced from reference TRBV7-9 and TRBJ2-2, is DTGVSQNPRHKITKRGQNVTFRCDPISEHNRLYWYRQTLGQGPEFLTYFQNEAQLEKSRLLSDRFSAERPKGSFSTLEIQRTEQGDSAMYLCASSLAGAGFTGELFFGEGSRLTVL.

The V and J genes are TRBV6-2 or TRBV6-3 and TRBJ2-2; no clear D gene. Germline CDR1 reads MNHEY; CDR2 reads SVGEGT. This CDR3 has 16 amino acids. Trimming cost V 0 bases and J 5 bases, with 13 bases left between them. CDR3 DNA sequence: TGTGCCAGCAGTTACTCGATTAGGGTCGGAACCGGGGAGCTGTTTTTT. Its translation: CASSYSIRVGTGELFF.

CDR3 DNA: TGTGCCACCACCCGATCCTCTTCTTCGGGAGAGACCCAGTACTTC. This sequence encodes CATTRSSSSGETQYF. The rearrangement uses TRBV2 and TRBJ2-5; D is undetermined. Trimming removed 10 bases from V and 4 bases from J, with 22 bases in between. The CDR3 consists of 15 residues. Looked up from germline, CDR1 is SNHLY and CDR2 is FYNNEI.

The rearrangement uses TRBV20-1 and TRBJ2-3; 12 bases map to TRBD2. V was pared by 4 bases and J by 3 bases, with 5 bases of the junction left unmatched. This CDR3 spans 15 amino acids. CDR1 and CDR2 from the germline V gene are DFQATT and SNEGSKA (reference sequence). The CDR3 region has the DNA TGCAGTGCTACCGGACTAGCGGGACGTACAGATACGCAGTATTTT. Translated, it gives CSATGLAGRTDTQYF.

The V call is TRBV21-1, the J call TRBJ2-3. TRBV21-1 is a recognized pseudogene. The CDR3 length is 12 residues. CDR3 in DNA: TGTGCCAGCAGCAAAGGGGGAGATACGCAGTATTTT. Residues: CASSKGGDTQYF.

A few counts support this clonotype. V and J are TRBV6-1 and TRBJ1-6; 8 nucleotides match TRBD1. CDR1 MNHNS and CDR2 SASEGT come from the germline V gene. The length of the CDR3 is 16 residues. After removal of 6 bases from V and 5 bases from J, the junction contained 9 bases not matched to a gene. In nucleotides, the CDR3 is TGTGCCAGCAGACCGACCGCGGGACAGGATAATTCACCCCTCCACTTT. Translated: CASRPTAGQDNSPLHF.